Reported below is one T cell receptor (beta chain). Its antigen is not yet known. No per-base quality is available; no much larger clone lies one base away. Unmatched junction bases come to 13, with V trimmed by 3 bases and J by 9 bases. Looking up the germline V gene yields CDR1 SGHDN and CDR2 FVKESK. The CDR3 sequence holds 17 residues, the cysteine and phenylalanine included. Only the CDR3 part of the read is kept: 51 bases, read in frame from the first base. Library construction relied on the immunoSEQ multiplex PCR assay. For the multiplex PCR, a mixture combining 60 forward primers for TCR Vbeta segments and 13 reverse primers for TCR Jbeta segments was used. A multiplex PCR assay on genomic DNA amplified the CDR3 region of rearranged TCR beta genes. On the Illumina HiSeq System, the amplified TCR beta libraries were sequenced as 87-base-pair reads. The source study handled its data this way. A later analysis tallied tens of millions of unique TCR beta chains across the 666 repertoires, and approximately 12 million of those chains were shared by two or more donors. Raw reads were error-corrected and collapsed into unique sequences by a nearest-neighbor algorithm in which closely related sequences were merged to remove PCR and sequencing errors. To assign V, D and J gene segments, CDR3 sequences were aligned to IMGT reference sequences. For a sequence to be retained, a match of at least six nucleotides was required to both a V gene segment and a J gene segment. Rearrangements were classified as productive when the CDR3 lacked stop codons and remained in frame with V and J, and all other rearrangements were classified as non-productive. Following IMGT convention, CDR3 was defined as the stretch from the second conserved V-encoded cysteine to the conserved J-encoded phenylalanine. In an earlier analysis of roughly 580 of the donors, sequences lacking an unambiguous match to a single V gene segment were excluded. An earlier analysis of some 500 of the donors classified V segments as functional when productive rearrangements were above 56.7% and as segregating when the standard deviation between donors was above 5%. A statistical classification framework was developed to diagnose cytomegalovirus status using the catalog of TCR beta chain sequences. A later analysis assigned V and J genes by comparing TCR nucleotide sequences with IMGT/GENE-DB human TR gene sequences. The TCRdist pipeline was used in a later analysis to assign CDR3 sequences and most-parsimonious VDJ recombination scenarios. In a later analysis, every TCR beta chain was defined by the combination of its CDR3 amino acid sequence and its V-gene family, and reads without a unique V-gene family were dropped. To address suspected cross-contamination and a sequencing artifact, a later analysis removed over 500 highly shared, low-generation-probability nucleotide sequences. In a later analysis, a clonal expansion index for each public chain was calculated from normalized within-repertoire ranks of inferred template counts. Generation probabilities in a later analysis came from a VDJ recombination model fitted to out-of-frame rearrangements, and those results were checked against IGoR. A later analysis scored TCR-TCR, TCR-HLA and TCR-CMV co-occurrence with hypergeometric tests, applying a repertoire-size bias correction to TCR pairs. In a later analysis, false discovery rates were estimated by permuting HLA or CMV assignments 20 times. A later analysis grouped co-occurring TCRs with DBSCAN, adding TCRdist sequence similarity when clustering within HLA-allele-positive subsets. For co-occurrence clustering, repertoires with fewer than 30,000 or more than 120,000 public chains were excluded, along with roughly 5 repertoires with anomalous nucleotide sharing. TCRdb mirrors the immuneACCESS table, restricted to in-frame sequences. Some clones are absent from its copies; in checked studies, under half trace to an unresolved V gene, and the reason for the others is unknown. The V and J calls and clone size were taken over from that table, and D and trimming were inferred from the DNA. The sample contains about 76,000 clones, roughly 70% of them found a single time. The top ten clones comprise just under 5% of the sample.

The cohort consisted of 600 or so healthy bone marrow donors. All cohort members were sampled while nominally healthy, although unrecorded immune exposures were likely present. The donor was CMV seropositive and was included in the group of 270 or so seropositive cohort members. Every donor gave a peripheral blood sample, and the peripheral blood mononuclear cells from that sample were used for TCR beta sequencing. Genomic DNA was extracted from the blood cell samples with the Qiagen DNeasy Blood Extraction Kit. This record belongs to a study of cytomegalovirus exposure and HLA in healthy donors (dated by TCRdb to the late 2010s). At the level of the whole study: According to an earlier analysis of 587 of the donors, some 170 million T cells yielded 117 million unique TCR beta sequences and 276 Gb of sequence data. Around 330 gigabases of sequencing data and tens of millions of unique TCR sequences made up an early release that covered approximately 700 HLA-typed donors. The genetic ancestry cluster associated with self-reported Caucasian donors included over 65% of the approximately 430 genotyped donors. The study aimed to test whether cataloging public T cell receptors could reveal signatures of past pathogen exposure. The T cell repertoires of about 700 subjects were profiled by immunosequencing and related to cytomegalovirus serostatus. Besides the first cohort of roughly 700 subjects, a separate validation cohort made up of roughly 120 different subjects was used. The study combined high-throughput TCR immunosequencing, statistical association of individual TCRs with disease status, and machine learning to predict cytomegalovirus infection status. A later analysis re-examined previously published TCR beta repertoires from just over 650 donors and added high-resolution HLA genotyping to investigate patterns of TCR occurrence. The later analysis used no new phenotypic data to find candidate immune exposures, relying instead on TCR beta sequences and their occurrence across donors. An earlier analysis of a few hundred of the donors applied high-throughput TCR beta sequencing to assess whether each TCR beta V gene segment acted as functional or pseudogenic. Donor age, sex, ethnicity and CMV serostatus were compiled together with the repertoire data. Genome-wide SNP genotypes for about 65% of the roughly 670 donors were used in a later genetic analysis, which treated that subset as a discovery cohort. All discovery cohort repertoires had been generated using a single sequencing platform. HLA typing included class I and class II loci at four-digit resolution. The number of typed donors differed by locus: roughly 629-640 for A, B, C, DRB1 and DQB1; 500 to 550 for DQA1; over 600 for DPA1; and 400 to 480 for DPB1. Roughly 5 DR-DQ haplotypes were treated as single units for association and clustering because of strong linkage in the cohort. Across about 380 genotyped donors of the cohort, an average of approximately 220,000 unique TCR beta nucleotide sequences per donor were sequenced, and about a sixth of those sequences were non-productive.

Overall study outcomes, separate from this receptor: In the study, 164 TCR beta chains were listed as associated with cytomegalovirus. Strong co-occurrence of HLA alleles, especially DR and DQ, made assigning TCR associations to individual alleles difficult. A group of highly shared sequence variants was considered likely to be a technical artifact of the sequencing pipeline. While some public TCRs were present in many individuals, most TCR sequences turned up only very rarely across donors. Because HLA typing was unavailable for some donors at each locus, only the typed subset was used in association tests. In a later analysis, HLA-associated TCR beta chains showed more clonal expansion and lower generation probabilities than non-associated chains that were equally common. Because counts were too low, fewer than 20 rarely observed V segments, including chromosome 9 orphons, were excluded from the earlier analysis of 587 of the donors. In both the original and validation cohorts, the classifier was reported to diagnose cytomegalovirus status with high specificity and sensitivity. The cohort was sequenced for TCR beta chains only, and without alpha or paired-chain data the features that could be detected were limited. A few of the identified cytomegalovirus-associated TCR beta chains were confirmed in vitro to be specific for cytomegalovirus antigens. For the cohort, immune exposure information was limited to CMV serostatus. An earlier analysis of 450 to 750 of the donors showed that most TCR beta V segments appeared in productive rearrangements either about 87% or about 30% of the time, which broadly matched IMGT annotations. Some IMGT-functional V segments, including TRBV6-2 and TRBV6-3, could not be told apart with the 87-base-pair reads, so those segments were excluded. According to a later analysis, parvovirus B19, influenza, CMV and Epstein-Barr virus appeared linked to several top co-occurrence clusters. The presence/absence analyses assumed that sequencing depth was roughly uniform across donors, and that assumption may not be true. A later analysis found that TCR association rates varied across HLA loci, with DRB1 alleles showing the most associated TCRs and HLA-C alleles the fewest. A later genetic analysis associated a missense DCLRE1C variant with V-gene and J-gene trimming of TCR beta chains, and an independent cohort replicated the association. The authors suggested that the approach could potentially be extended to other disease states and immunological phenotypes. Correlated functional status among segregating V segments might be attributable to linkage disequilibrium, but an unknown experimental factor could not be ruled out. A later analysis found that most CMV-associated TCR beta chains appeared HLA-restricted, with HLA associations seemingly driven largely by CMV exposure. In a later genetic analysis, fewer N-insertions in productive TCRs were reported among donors in an Asian-associated ancestry cluster than the approximately 630-donor mean. A further reported finding was that TCR beta sequences accurately predicted the HLA-A and HLA-B alleles for most subjects in the first cohort. In a later analysis, about 16,000 TCR beta sequences were associated with specific HLA alleles at a false discovery rate of 0.05.

Here the chain combines TRBV14 and TRBJ2-3; 12 bases in the junction line up with TRBD2. Input material: PBMCs. The sequence derives from a man in his fifties or sixties in good health and CMV-seropositive. The DNA is TGTGCCAGCAGCCAGAGATCGACTAGCGGGGGAACGGGCACGCAGTATTTT. It translates as CASSQRSTSGGTGTQYF. The full variable domain, completed from the reference TRBV14 and TRBJ2-3 proteins outside the CDR3, reads EAGVTQFPSHSVIEKGQTVTLRCDPISGHDNLYWYRRVMGKEIKFLLHFVKESKQDESGMPNNRFLAERTGGTYSTLKVQPAELEDSGVYFCASSQRSTSGGTGTQYFGPGTRLTVL.